This TCR beta chain was profiled in a study of T cells in Graves' hyperthyroidism and ophthalmopathy. About this clonotype itself: An end of the junction differs from the germline gene, which may be a read error.

From germline, CDR1 is LGHDT and CDR2 YNNKEL (reference sequence). CDR3 length: 13 amino acids. A Clinical Activity Score of at least 3, a NOSPECS grade of at least 4 and a duration under 3 months were recorded in the ophthalmopathy patients. TCR beta CDR3 regions were amplified from RNA transcripts. HTBI primers drove first-round RT-PCR of the TCR CDR3. TCRdb reanalysed the multiplex PCR reads using MiXCR and keeps one entry per CDR3 protein. The table has around 600,000 distinct CDR3 sequences, about a sixth seen once; the top ten hold roughly 3%. The V call is TRBV3-1, the J call TRBJ2-7; perhaps TRBD2 as D (6 bases). Sequenced sample: blood. The clonotype was recovered from a woman aged 40 to 50 with Graves' ophthalmopathy. The DNA of the CDR3 is TGTGCCAGCATCCAAAACGGGGGTTTGGAGCAGTACTTC. Its protein is CASIQNGGLEQYF.